The 22 T cell receptor beta chains below come from one sample, sequenced in a study of OX40 agonist ivuxolimab in advanced cancers. Sequenced by immunoSEQ multiplex PCR; TCRdb stores in-frame clones only, minus some. Found here are about 85,000 clones, 86% of them singletons; the top ten hold around 2%. Sequencing used CD4+ or CD8+ T cells sorted from blood, obtained in a trial of the OX40 agonist ivuxolimab. These receptors were obtained from an adult with an advanced solid tumor such as melanoma, head and neck, liver or kidney cancer.

The chain has TRBV19 and TRBJ2-7; D could derive from TRBD1 or TRBD2 (5 bases each). Germline V gene lookup returns CDR1 LNHDA and CDR2 SQIVND (reference sequence). The CDR3 contains 17 residues. Trimming took off 1 base at V and 2 bases at J, with 18 bases between the two ends. As DNA, the CDR3 is TGTGCCAGTAGTATAGGGCGCCGCCAGGGCGGGCCCTACGAGCAGTACTTC. This sequence encodes CASSIGRRQGGPYEQYF. The full variable domain, completed using reference TRBV19 and TRBJ2-7, is DGGITQSPKYLFRKEGQNVTLSCEQNLNHDAMYWYRQDPGQGLRLIYYSQIVNDFQKGDIAEGYSVSREKKESFPLTVTSAQKNPTAFYLCASSIGRRQGGPYEQYFGPGTRLTVT.

V gene TRBV4-2 combines with J gene TRBJ2-1, with D unclear. V lost 0 bases, J lost 9 bases, and 18 bases lay in between. The CDR3 covers 16 residues. Germline lookup yields CDR1 LGHNA and CDR2 YNFKEQ. The CDR3 nucleotides are TGTGCCAGCAGCCAAGATATGAACGACCTGCAGTTTGAGCAGTTCTTC. Translation gives CASSQDMNDLQFEQFF.

J is TRBJ1-6 and V is TRBV9; possibly TRBD1 for D (5 bases). This CDR3 comprises 16 residues. V was pared by 0 bases and J by 7 bases, with 14 bases between. Germline V lookup: CDR1 SGDLS, CDR2 YYNGEE. This CDR3 reads CASSVGTLKGNSPLHF. DNA for the CDR3: TGTGCCAGCAGCGTAGGGACGCTCAAGGGGAATTCACCCCTCCACTTT.

The chain combines TRBV5-4 with TRBJ1-5, with 9 bases fitting TRBD1. The CDR3 spans 17 residues. V lost 3 bases, J lost 1 base, and 8 bases stayed unmatched. Germline V CDR1 and CDR2: SGHNT, YYREEE (reference sequence). The CDR3 DNA is TGTGCCAGCAGCTATCCTCGGGACAGGGAAAGCAATCAGCCCCAGCATTTT. Its protein product is CASSYPRDRESNQPQHF. The full variable domain, its missing parts supplied by reference TRBV5-4 and TRBJ1-5, is ETGVTQSPTHLIKTRGQQVTLRCSSQSGHNTVSWYQQALGQGPQFIFQYYREEENGRGNFPPRFSGLQFPNYSSELNVNALELDDSALYLCASSYPRDRESNQPQHFGDGTRLSIL.

CDR3 nucleotide sequence: TGTGCCATCAGTGAGTCCAGACTTGAGAAACTGTTTTTT. Translating gives CAISESRLEKLFF. This chain links TRBV10-3 with TRBJ1-4; D not certain. V was shortened by 0 bases and J by 11 bases, with 10 bases between the two germline ends. CDR3 length equals 13 residues. CDR1 and CDR2 from the germline V gene are ENHRY and SYGVKD.

J is TRBJ1-2 and V is TRBV5-4; unclear D gene. Germline V gene lookup returns CDR1 SGHNT and CDR2 YYREEE (reference sequence). CDR3 length equals 14 residues. The V end lost 4 bases, the J end lost 2 bases, and 12 bases lay between the germline ends. For the CDR3, the DNA is TGTGCCAGCAGCGGGAAGGTTGAAAACTATGGCTACACCTTC. Residues: CASSGKVENYGYTF. The whole variable domain, remainder taken from reference TRBV5-4 and TRBJ1-2, is ETGVTQSPTHLIKTRGQQVTLRCSSQSGHNTVSWYQQALGQGPQFIFQYYREEENGRGNFPPRFSGLQFPNYSSELNVNALELDDSALYLCASSGKVENYGYTFGSGTRLTVV.

The chain couples TRBV20-1 to TRBJ2-5, with unresolved D. Germline V gives CDR1 DFQATT, CDR2 SNEGSKA (reference sequence). CDR3 length: 11 amino acids. The ends were cut back, 3 bases at V and 5 bases at J, with 7 bases in the middle. CDR3 DNA: TGCAGTGCTAGTCTCCTGGAGACCCAGTACTTC. It is translated as CSASLLETQYF.

Only one count was recorded for this clone. The chain carries TRBV29-1 and TRBJ2-3; TRBD2 matches at 9 bases. This CDR3 comprises 14 residues. Germline V gene data show CDR1 as SQVTM and CDR2 as ANQGSEA. J was trimmed by 5 bases and V by 3 bases; bases with no gene match: 6. CDR3 residues: CSVEWAGGQDTQYF. The CDR3 DNA reads as TGCAGCGTTGAGTGGGCGGGGGGGCAAGATACGCAGTATTTT.

The chain's CDR3 is CASGQGVYGYTF. Written as DNA, the CDR3 is TGTGCCAGCGGACAGGGCGTCTATGGCTACACCTTC. The rearrangement joins TRBV28 to TRBJ1-2; 8 bases match TRBD1. Germline assignment: CDR1 MDHEN and CDR2 SYDVKM. The CDR3 runs 12 residues. The J segment lost 4 bases and the V segment lost 8 bases, leaving 3 bases of the junction unmatched.

The count of this clone is one. This chain links TRBV6-5 with TRBJ1-1; D is uncertain. The CDR3 is made up of 11 amino acids. With 6 bases removed from V and 5 bases from J, the gap between germline ends came to 7 bases. Per germline, CDR1 MNHEY and CDR2 SVGAGI. CDR3 protein: CASSHLTEAFF. For the CDR3, the DNA is TGTGCCAGCAGCCACCTAACTGAAGCTTTCTTT.

The chain is built from TRBV28 and TRBJ1-5, with no clear D. V shed 2 bases and J shed 1 base, with 3 bases lying between them. CDR1 is MDHEN and CDR2 is SYDVKM in the germline V gene. The length of the CDR3 is 13 residues. The CDR3 protein is CASSLKSNQPQHF. In nucleotides, the CDR3 is TGTGCCAGCAGTTTAAAGAGCAATCAGCCCCAGCATTTT.

This chain connects TRBV6-5 to TRBJ1-1; D is ambiguous. The germline V and J ends were trimmed by 2 bases and 1 base, with 14 bases remaining between them. The germline gives CDR1 MNHEY, CDR2 SVGAGI. The CDR3 sequence is 16 residues long. The CDR3, as DNA: TGTGCCAGCAGTTACCATGATCGGGGTTCGAACACTGAAGCTTTCTTT. Its protein is CASSYHDRGSNTEAFF.

The V and J genes are TRBV4-2 and TRBJ2-1; 12 bases are shared with TRBD2. The CDR3 covers 16 residues. The V gene's germline CDR1 is LGHNA and CDR2 YNFKEQ. Trimming at V came to 4 bases and at J to 7 bases, leaving 8 bases not matched to a gene. CDR3 bases: TGTGCCAGCAGCCGAGACCTAGCGGGGGGGCGGAATGAGCAGTTCTTC. Translation: CASSRDLAGGRNEQFF.

V is TRBV7-9 and J is TRBJ1-1; D call uncertain. V lost 0 bases and J lost 10, with 21 bases in between. The CDR3 sequence is 16 residues long. Germline CDR1 is SEHNR and CDR2 is FQNEAQ (reference sequence). The CDR3 bases are TGTGCCAGCAGCTTAGCCGGGCAGCTCCAACAGTCTGGAGCTTTCTTT. Its protein is CASSLAGQLQQSGAFF.

The V gene is TRBV6-1, the J gene TRBJ2-3; D is uncertain. In germline, CDR1 is MNHNS, CDR2 SASEGT. This CDR3 contains 14 residues. V shed 6 bases and J shed 5 bases, with 15 bases lying between them. CDR3 in amino acids: CASSQDPSGDTQYF. The CDR3, as DNA: TGTGCCAGCAGCCAGGACCCGTCTGGAGATACGCAGTATTTT.

The chain combines TRBV9 with TRBJ2-3, with D possibly matching TRBD2 (5 bases). CDR1 and CDR2 from the germline V gene are SGDLS and YYNGEE. The CDR3 has 17 amino acids. Trimming removed 0 bases at V and 4 bases at J, with 18 bases between. CDR3 amino acids: CASSVAFPGTGPDTQYF. CDR3 in DNA: TGTGCCAGCAGCGTAGCTTTCCCGGGAACGGGTCCAGATACGCAGTATTTT.

The rearrangement links TRBV19 to TRBJ1-5; the D gene is possibly TRBD1 (5 bases). The V and J ends lost 3 bases and 3 bases respectively, with 21 bases between them. Looked up from germline, CDR1 is LNHDA and CDR2 is SQIVND (reference sequence). CDR3 length: 18 amino acids. Here the CDR3 reads CASSIGEGRPGSNQPQHF. In DNA form, the CDR3 reads TGTGCCAGTAGTATCGGAGAGGGGAGGCCGGGGTCCAATCAGCCCCAGCATTTT.

The V and J genes are TRBV30 and TRBJ1-3, with 8 nucleotides matching TRBD1. The CDR3 is made up of 14 amino acids. With V trimmed by 8 bases and J by 1 base, 7 bases remained unmatched. The germline V gene has CDR1 GTSNPN and CDR2 SVGIG (reference sequence). The CDR3 DNA follows: TGTGCCCTAAGCCAGGGGGCATCTGGAAACACCATATATTTT. Translated: CALSQGASGNTIYF.

V and J are TRBV11-2 and TRBJ2-7, with D possibly matching TRBD1 (5 bases). Looked up from germline, CDR1 is SGHAT and CDR2 is FQNNGV. Trimming shortened V by 5 bases and J by 8 bases, and 13 bases separated the two germline ends. This CDR3 region has 12 residues. For the CDR3, the DNA is TGTGCCAGCAGCCTAAGAGACAGTCAGCAGTACTTC. As protein: CASSLRDSQQYF.

This clone was found once. The chain is built from TRBV9 and TRBJ2-1; D perhaps matches TRBD2 (5 bases). This CDR3 spans 13 amino acids. Per germline, CDR1 SGDLS and CDR2 YYNGEE. Between the trimmed V and J ends, which lost 1 base and 4 bases, there was a span of 6 bases. CDR3 in amino acids: CASSVTGYNEQFF. In DNA, the CDR3 is TGTGCCAGCAGCGTAACGGGATACAATGAGCAGTTCTTC. The full variable domain, in which reference TRBV9 and TRBJ2-1 provide the parts outside the CDR3, is DSGVTQTPKHLITATGQRVTLRCSPRSGDLSVYWYQQSLDQGLQFLIQYYNGEERAKGNILERFSAQQFPDLHSELNLSSLELGDSALYFCASSVTGYNEQFFGPGTRLTVL.

The chain couples TRBV5-5 to TRBJ1-4, with 7 nucleotides matching TRBD1. Germline V gene lookup returns CDR1 SGHKS and CDR2 YYEKEE (reference sequence). Trimming cost V 2 bases and J 6 bases; bases outside gene matches: 4. The CDR3 covers 14 residues. CDR3 DNA: TGTGCCAGCAGCTTACCCGGGACAGATGAAAAACTGTTTTTT. Its translation is CASSLPGTDEKLFF.

This rearrangement joins TRBV6-5 to TRBJ1-1, with D uncertain. V lost 7 bases and J 3 bases, leaving 6 bases between the germline ends. The V gene's germline CDR1 is MNHEY and CDR2 SVGAGI. This CDR3 comprises 11 residues. CDR3 nucleotides: TGTGCCAGCACAAAGTACACTGAAGCTTTCTTT. Protein product: CASTKYTEAFF.